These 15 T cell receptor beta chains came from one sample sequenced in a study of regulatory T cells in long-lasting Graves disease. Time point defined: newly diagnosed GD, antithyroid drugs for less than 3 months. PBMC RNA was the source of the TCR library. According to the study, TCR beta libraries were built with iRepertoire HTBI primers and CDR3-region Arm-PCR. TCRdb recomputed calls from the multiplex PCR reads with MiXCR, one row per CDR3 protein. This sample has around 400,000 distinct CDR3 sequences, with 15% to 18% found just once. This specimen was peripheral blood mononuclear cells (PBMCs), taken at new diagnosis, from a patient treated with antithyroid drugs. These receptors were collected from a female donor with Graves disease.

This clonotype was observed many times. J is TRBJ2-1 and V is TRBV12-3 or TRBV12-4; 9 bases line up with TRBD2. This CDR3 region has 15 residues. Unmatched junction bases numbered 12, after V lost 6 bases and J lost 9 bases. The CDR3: CASSLLRAGGGEQFF. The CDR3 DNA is TGTGCCAGCAGCCTTCTGAGAGCGGGGGGAGGTGAGCAGTTCTTC.

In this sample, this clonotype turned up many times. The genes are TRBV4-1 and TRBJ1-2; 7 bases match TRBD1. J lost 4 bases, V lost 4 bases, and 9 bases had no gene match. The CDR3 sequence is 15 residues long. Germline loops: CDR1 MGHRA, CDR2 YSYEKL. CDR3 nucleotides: TGCGCCAGCAGCCTTCGCGTGGGACAGCCCTATGGCTACACCTTC. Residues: CASSLRVGQPYGYTF.

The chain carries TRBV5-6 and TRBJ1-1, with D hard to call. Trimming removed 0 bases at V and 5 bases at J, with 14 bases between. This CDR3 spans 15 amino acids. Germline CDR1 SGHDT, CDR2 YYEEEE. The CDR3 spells CASSLGGRVRTEAFF. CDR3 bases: TGTGCCAGCAGCTTGGGGGGTAGGGTTAGGACTGAAGCTTTCTTT.

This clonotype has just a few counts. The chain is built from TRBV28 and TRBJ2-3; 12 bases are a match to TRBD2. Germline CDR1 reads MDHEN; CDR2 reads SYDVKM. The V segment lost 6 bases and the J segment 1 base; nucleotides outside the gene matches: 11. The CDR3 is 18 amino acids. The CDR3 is CASSLTSGGEGGTDTQYF. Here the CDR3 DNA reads TGTGCCAGCAGCCTGACTAGCGGGGGCGAAGGGGGCACAGATACGCAGTATTTT.

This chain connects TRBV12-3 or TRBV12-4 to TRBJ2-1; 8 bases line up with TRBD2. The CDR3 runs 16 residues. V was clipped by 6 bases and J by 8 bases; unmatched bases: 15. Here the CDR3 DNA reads TGTGCCAGCAGCCCCGTTAGGCGGGGGGTAACTCATGAGCAGTTCTTC. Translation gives CASSPVRRGVTHEQFF.

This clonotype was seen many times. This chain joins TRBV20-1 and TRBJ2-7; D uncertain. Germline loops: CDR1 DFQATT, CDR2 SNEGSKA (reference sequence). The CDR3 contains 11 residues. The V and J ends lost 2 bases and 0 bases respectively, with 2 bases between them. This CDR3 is CSARPSYEQYF. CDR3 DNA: TGCAGTGCTAGACCCTCCTACGAGCAGTACTTC.

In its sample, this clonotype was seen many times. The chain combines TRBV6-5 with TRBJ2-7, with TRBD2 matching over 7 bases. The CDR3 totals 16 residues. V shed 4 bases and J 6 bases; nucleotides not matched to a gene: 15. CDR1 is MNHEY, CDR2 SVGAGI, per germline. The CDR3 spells CASSSSRLAPSREQYF. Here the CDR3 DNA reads TGTGCCAGCAGTTCCTCTCGACTAGCCCCATCCCGCGAGCAGTACTTC.

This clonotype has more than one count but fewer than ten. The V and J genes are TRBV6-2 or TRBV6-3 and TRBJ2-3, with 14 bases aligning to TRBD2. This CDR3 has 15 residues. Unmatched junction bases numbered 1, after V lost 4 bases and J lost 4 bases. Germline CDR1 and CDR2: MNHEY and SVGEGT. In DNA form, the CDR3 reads TGTGCCAGCAGTTCGACTAGCGGGGGGGCAGATACGCAGTATTTT. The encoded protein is CASSSTSGGADTQYF.

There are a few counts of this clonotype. CDR3 coding DNA: TGTGCCAGCTCACCACAGGGCGGAGGCTACAATGAGCAGTTCTTC. It yields the protein CASSPQGGGYNEQFF. The chain couples TRBV18 to TRBJ2-1, with TRBD2 as a possible D gene (5 bases). The CDR3 is 15 amino acids. V was cut by 1 base and J by 3 bases, with 10 bases left in between. Germline loops: CDR1 KGHSH, CDR2 LQKENI.

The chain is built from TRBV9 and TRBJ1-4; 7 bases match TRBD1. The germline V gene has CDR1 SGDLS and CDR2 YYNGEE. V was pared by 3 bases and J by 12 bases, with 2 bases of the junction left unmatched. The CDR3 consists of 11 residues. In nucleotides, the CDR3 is TGTGCCAGCAGCGGGGGGACAGAACTGTTTTTT. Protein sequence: CASSGGTELFF.

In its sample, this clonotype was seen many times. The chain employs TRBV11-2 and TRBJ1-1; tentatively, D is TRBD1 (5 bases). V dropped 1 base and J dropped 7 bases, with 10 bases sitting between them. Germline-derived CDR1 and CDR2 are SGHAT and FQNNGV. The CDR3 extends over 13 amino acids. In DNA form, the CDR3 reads TGTGCCAGCAGCTTAGTTCATCAGGGTGAAGCTTTCTTT. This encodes CASSLVHQGEAFF.

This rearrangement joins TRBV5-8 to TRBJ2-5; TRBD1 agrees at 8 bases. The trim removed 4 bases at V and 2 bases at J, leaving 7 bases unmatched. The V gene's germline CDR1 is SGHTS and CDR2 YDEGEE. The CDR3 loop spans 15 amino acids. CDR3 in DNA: TGTGCCAGCAGCCGCGGACAGGGAGGACAAGAGACCCAGTACTTC. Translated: CASSRGQGGQETQYF.

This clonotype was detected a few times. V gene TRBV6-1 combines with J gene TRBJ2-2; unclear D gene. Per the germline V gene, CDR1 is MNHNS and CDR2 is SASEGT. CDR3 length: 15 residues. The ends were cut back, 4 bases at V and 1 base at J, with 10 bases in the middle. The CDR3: CASSVSPLNTGELFF. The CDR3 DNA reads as TGTGCCAGCAGTGTGTCCCCCCTGAACACCGGGGAGCTGTTTTTT.

CDR3 sequence (DNA): TGTGCCAGCAGTGATCTCCAGGGAGGGACTGAAGCTTTCTTT. This codes for CASSDLQGGTEAFF. The chain couples TRBV25-1 to TRBJ1-1; D is perhaps TRBD1 (5 bases). The CDR3 consists of 14 residues. Germline loops: CDR1 MGHDK, CDR2 SYGVNS. Trimming removed 3 bases at V and 5 bases at J, with 13 bases between.

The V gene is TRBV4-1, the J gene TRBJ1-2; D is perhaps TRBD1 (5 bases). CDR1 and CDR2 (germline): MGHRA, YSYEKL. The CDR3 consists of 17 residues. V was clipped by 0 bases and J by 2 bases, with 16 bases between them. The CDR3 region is CASSQERNRLTNYGYTF. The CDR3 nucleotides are TGCGCCAGCAGCCAAGAACGCAACAGGTTAACCAACTATGGCTACACCTTC.